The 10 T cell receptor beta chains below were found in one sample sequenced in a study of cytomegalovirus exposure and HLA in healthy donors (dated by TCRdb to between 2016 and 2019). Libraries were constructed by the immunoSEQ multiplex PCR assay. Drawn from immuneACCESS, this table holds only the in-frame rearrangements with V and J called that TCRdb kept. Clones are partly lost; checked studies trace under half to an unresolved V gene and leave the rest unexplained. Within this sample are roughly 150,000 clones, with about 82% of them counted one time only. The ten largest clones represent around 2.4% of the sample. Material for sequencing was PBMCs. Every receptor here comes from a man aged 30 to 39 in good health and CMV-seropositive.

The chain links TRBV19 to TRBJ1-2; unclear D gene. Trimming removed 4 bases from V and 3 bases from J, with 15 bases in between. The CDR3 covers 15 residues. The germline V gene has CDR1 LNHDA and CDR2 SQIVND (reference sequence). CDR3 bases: TGTGCCAGTAGTACCGCCCCGGCGACATACTATGGCTACACCTTC. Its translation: CASSTAPATYYGYTF.

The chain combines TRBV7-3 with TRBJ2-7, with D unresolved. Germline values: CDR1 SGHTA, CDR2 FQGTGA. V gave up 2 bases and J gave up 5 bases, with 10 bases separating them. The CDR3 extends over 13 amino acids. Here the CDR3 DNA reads TGTGCCAGCAGCTTATATCGTTTCGACGAGCAGTACTTC. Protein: CASSLYRFDEQYF.

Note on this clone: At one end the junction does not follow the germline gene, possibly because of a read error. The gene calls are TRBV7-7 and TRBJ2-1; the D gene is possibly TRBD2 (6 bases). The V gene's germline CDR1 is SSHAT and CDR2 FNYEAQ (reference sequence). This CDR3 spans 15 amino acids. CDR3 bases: TGTGCTAGCAGCTTATTACGGGGGAACTACAATGAGCAGTTCTTC. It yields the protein CASSLLRGNYNEQFF.

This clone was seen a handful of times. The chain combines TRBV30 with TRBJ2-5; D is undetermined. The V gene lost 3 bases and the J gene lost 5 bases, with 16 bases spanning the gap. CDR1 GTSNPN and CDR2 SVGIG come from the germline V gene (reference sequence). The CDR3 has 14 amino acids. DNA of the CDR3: TGTGCCTGGAGCCCATCTTCTTGGAGCGAGACCCAGTACTTC. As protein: CAWSPSSWSETQYF.

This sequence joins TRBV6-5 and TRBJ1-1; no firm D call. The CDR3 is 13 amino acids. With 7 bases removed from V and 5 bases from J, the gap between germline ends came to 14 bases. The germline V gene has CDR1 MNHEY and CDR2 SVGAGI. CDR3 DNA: TGTGCCAGCACCCCGGGCGCGGGAACTGAAGCTTTCTTT. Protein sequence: CASTPGAGTEAFF.

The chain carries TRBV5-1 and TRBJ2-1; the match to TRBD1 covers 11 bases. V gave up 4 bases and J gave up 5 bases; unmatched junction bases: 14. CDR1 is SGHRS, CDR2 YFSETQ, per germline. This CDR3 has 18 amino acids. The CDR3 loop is CASSPRTGGALRDNEQFF. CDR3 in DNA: TGCGCCAGCAGCCCGAGGACAGGGGGCGCGTTAAGAGACAATGAGCAGTTCTTC.

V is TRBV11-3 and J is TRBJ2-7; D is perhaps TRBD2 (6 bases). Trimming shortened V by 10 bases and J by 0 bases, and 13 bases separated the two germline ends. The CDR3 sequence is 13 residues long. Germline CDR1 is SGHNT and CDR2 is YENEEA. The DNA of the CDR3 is TGTGCCACCCCCCGGGAGTCCTCCTACGAGCAGTACTTC. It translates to CATPRESSYEQYF.

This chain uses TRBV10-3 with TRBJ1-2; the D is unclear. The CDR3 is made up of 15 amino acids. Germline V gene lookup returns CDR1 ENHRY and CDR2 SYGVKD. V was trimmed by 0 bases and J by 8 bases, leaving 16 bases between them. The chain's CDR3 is CAISESEGQAGGYTF. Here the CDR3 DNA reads TGTGCCATCAGTGAGTCGGAAGGCCAGGCAGGCGGCTACACCTTC.

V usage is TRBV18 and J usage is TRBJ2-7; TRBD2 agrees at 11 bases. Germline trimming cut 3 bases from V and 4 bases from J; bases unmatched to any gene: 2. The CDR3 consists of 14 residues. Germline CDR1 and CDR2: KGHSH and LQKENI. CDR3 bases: TGTGCCAGCTCACCGACTAGCGGGGAATACGAGCAGTACTTC. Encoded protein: CASSPTSGEYEQYF.

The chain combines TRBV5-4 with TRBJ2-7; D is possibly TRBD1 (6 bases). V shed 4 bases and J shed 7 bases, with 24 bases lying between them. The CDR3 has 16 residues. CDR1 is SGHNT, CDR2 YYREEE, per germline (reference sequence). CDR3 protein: CASSTQTGTPIGEQYF. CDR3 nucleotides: TGTGCCAGCAGCACCCAAACAGGGACCCCTATTGGAGAGCAGTACTTC.